This T cell receptor beta chain was documented in a study of cytomegalovirus exposure and HLA in healthy donors (dated by TCRdb to the late 2010s). About the study as a whole: An earlier analysis of several hundred of the donors reported 250 to 350 Gb of sequence data and 117 million unique TCR beta sequences obtained from around 170 million T cells. An early release covering some 640 HLA-typed donors comprised approximately 300 gigabases of sequencing data and 65 million to 100 million unique TCR sequences. The genetic ancestry cluster associated with self-reported Caucasian donors included about 81% of the 300 to 400 genotyped donors. The study was designed to test whether signatures of past pathogen exposure could be identified by cataloging public T cell receptors. Using immunosequencing, the study profiled T cell repertoires from some 670 subjects and related those repertoires to cytomegalovirus serostatus. Along with the approximately 600-subject first cohort, a separate validation cohort of around 120 different subjects was used. The study combined high-throughput TCR immunosequencing, statistical association of individual TCRs with disease status, and machine learning to predict cytomegalovirus infection status. To study patterns of TCR occurrence, a later analysis re-analyzed previously published TCR beta repertoires from 666 donors and added high-resolution HLA genotyping. In the later analysis, no new phenotypic data were used to find candidate immune exposures; instead, reliance was placed on TCR beta sequences and their occurrence across donors. An earlier analysis of approximately 640 of the donors applied high-throughput TCR beta sequencing to assess whether each TCR beta V gene segment acted as functional or pseudogenic. Alongside the repertoire data, information on donor age, sex, ethnicity and CMV serostatus was compiled. Genome-wide SNP genotypes for about 65% of the roughly 670 donors were used in a later genetic analysis, which treated that subset as a discovery cohort. All discovery cohort repertoires had been generated using a single sequencing platform. Class I and class II HLA loci were covered by the typing at four-digit resolution. The number of typed donors differed by locus: roughly 629-640 for A, B, C, DRB1 and DQB1; 500 to 550 for DQA1; roughly 600 for DPA1; and 400 to 480 for DPB1. Because of strong linkage in the cohort, five DR-DQ haplotypes were treated as single units for association and clustering. Across around 400 genotyped donors of the cohort, an average of approximately 240,000 unique TCR beta nucleotide sequences per donor were sequenced, and approximately 19% of those sequences were non-productive.

This clone was seen only once. Its binding antigen is unknown. Base qualities are not recorded, but no much larger clone differs from it by a single base. The cohort consisted of fewer than 700 healthy bone marrow donors. Cohort members were all nominally healthy when sampled, although unrecorded immune exposures were likely present. The donor tested CMV seropositive, placing the donor among the 290 or so seropositive members of the cohort. A peripheral blood sample was provided by each donor, and peripheral blood mononuclear cells were used for TCR beta sequencing. The Qiagen DNeasy Blood Extraction Kit was used to extract genomic DNA from the blood cell samples. Paper-wide results and their limitations: Roughly uniform sequencing depth across donors was assumed in presence/absence analyses, although this assumption may not hold. According to the authors, the approach could potentially be generalized to other disease states and immunological phenotypes. Immune exposure information for the cohort was limited to CMV serostatus. Compared with the roughly 670-donor mean, donors in an Asian-associated ancestry cluster had fewer N-insertions in productive TCRs, according to a later genetic analysis. A further reported finding was that TCR beta sequences accurately predicted the HLA-A and HLA-B alleles for most subjects in the first cohort. At a false discovery rate of 0.05, a later analysis linked some 18,000 TCR beta sequences to specific HLA alleles. Some IMGT-functional V segments, including TRBV6-2 and TRBV6-3, could not be distinguished by the 87-base-pair reads and were therefore excluded. Several of the top co-occurrence clusters appeared to be linked to parvovirus B19, influenza, CMV and Epstein-Barr virus, according to a later analysis. Broadly in line with IMGT annotations, most TCR beta V segments showed up in productive rearrangements about 87% or about 30% of the time in an earlier analysis of roughly 590 of the donors. The cohort was sequenced for TCR beta chains only, and without alpha or paired-chain data the features that could be detected were limited. Cytomegalovirus status was reported to be diagnosed by the classifier with high specificity and sensitivity in both the original and validation cohorts. Compared with equally common non-associated chains, HLA-associated TCR beta chains in a later analysis were more clonally expanded and had lower generation probabilities. Around 16 rarely observed V segments, including chromosome 9 orphons, were excluded from the earlier analysis of several hundred of the donors because counts were too low. When HLA alleles, especially DR and DQ, strongly co-occurred, TCR associations were difficult to assign to individual alleles. In a later genetic analysis, a missense DCLRE1C variant was associated with V-gene and J-gene trimming of TCR beta chains, and the association was replicated in an independent cohort. In vitro tests confirmed that a few of the cytomegalovirus-associated TCR beta chains recognize cytomegalovirus antigens. Correlated functional status among segregating V segments might be attributable to linkage disequilibrium, but an unknown experimental factor could not be ruled out. The study listed 164 TCR beta chains as associated with cytomegalovirus. Because some donors lacked HLA typing at each locus, the association tests relied only on the typed subset. Most TCR sequences were observed very rarely across donors, whereas some public TCRs were present in many individuals. A cluster of highly shared sequence variants was judged likely to represent a technical artifact of the sequencing pipeline. A later analysis found that most CMV-associated TCR beta chains appeared HLA-restricted, with HLA associations seemingly driven largely by CMV exposure. According to a later analysis, TCR association rates differed among HLA loci, with DRB1 alleles showing the most associated TCRs and HLA-C alleles showing the fewest.

V sheds 1 base and J sheds 3 bases, leaving 8 bases between their ends. The CDR3 has 13 amino acids, counting the end cysteine and phenylalanine. The kept DNA is CDR3 alone, 39 bases in frame from the first base. The library came from the immunoSEQ multiplex PCR assay. A mixture of 60 forward primers for TCR Vbeta segments and 13 reverse primers for TCR Jbeta segments was used in the multiplex PCR. The CDR3 region of rearranged TCR beta genes was amplified from genomic DNA with a multiplex PCR assay. Amplified TCR beta libraries were sequenced as 87-base-pair reads on the Illumina HiSeq System. Regarding the original processing steps: Across the 500 to 850 repertoires, a later analysis counted 78 million or so unique TCR beta chains, 9 million to 14 million of which were shared by at least two donors. Raw reads were error-corrected and collapsed into unique sequences with a nearest-neighbor algorithm that merged closely related sequences to remove PCR and sequencing errors. To assign V, D and J gene segments, CDR3 sequences were aligned to IMGT reference sequences. Each retained sequence needed at least a six-nucleotide match to both a V gene segment and a J gene segment. Rearrangements were classified as productive when the CDR3 lacked stop codons and remained in frame with V and J, and all other rearrangements were classified as non-productive. Following IMGT convention, CDR3 was defined as the stretch from the second conserved V-encoded cysteine up to the conserved J-encoded phenylalanine. The earlier analysis of about 620 of the donors excluded sequences that lacked an unambiguous match to a single V gene segment. In an earlier analysis of some 590 of the donors, a V segment was called functional when productive rearrangements were above 56.7%, and segregating when the standard deviation between donors exceeded 5%. A statistical classification framework was developed to diagnose cytomegalovirus status using the catalog of TCR beta chain sequences. A later analysis assigned V and J genes by comparing TCR nucleotide sequences with IMGT/GENE-DB human TR gene sequences. A later analysis assigned CDR3 sequences and most-parsimonious VDJ recombination scenarios with the TCRdist pipeline. A later analysis defined each TCR beta chain by its CDR3 amino acid sequence plus V-gene family, and excluded reads lacking a unique V-gene family. As a way to deal with suspected cross-contamination and a sequencing artifact, a later analysis dropped 592 nucleotide sequences that were highly shared and had low generation probability. In a later analysis, a clonal expansion index was calculated for each public chain from normalized within-repertoire ranks of inferred template counts. A later analysis computed generation probabilities with a VDJ recombination model fitted to out-of-frame rearrangements, and checked the results against IGoR. Hypergeometric tests were used in a later analysis to score TCR-TCR, TCR-HLA and TCR-CMV co-occurrence, with a repertoire-size bias correction applied to the TCR pairs. In a later analysis, false discovery rates were estimated by permuting HLA or CMV assignments 20 times. In a later analysis, co-occurring TCRs were grouped with DBSCAN, and TCRdist sequence similarity was added when clustering was performed within HLA-allele-positive subsets. Repertoires with fewer than 30,000 or more than 120,000 public chains were left out of co-occurrence clustering, as were about five repertoires with anomalous nucleotide sharing. TCRdb retrieved this table from immuneACCESS and kept in-frame rearrangements only. Not all clones are present; in checked studies, unresolved V genes account for under half, and no reason is known for the remainder. V, J and clone size derive from that table, while D and trimming were established from the DNA sequence. Here the sample has 120,000 or so clones; 65% to 85% occur a single time. Of the sample, roughly 6.2% falls within the top ten clones.

The chain joins TRBV5-7 to TRBJ2-7, with no D gene named confidently. TRBV5-7 is an open reading frame, and its role is uncertain. The sample comprised PBMCs. The receptor comes from a man between 25 and 39 years old in good health and CMV-seropositive. The sequence in DNA is TGTGCCAGCAGCTTGCTGACGGGCTACGAGCAGTACTTC. This gives the protein CASSLLTGYEQYF.